Presented here are 8 T cell receptor beta chains from one specimen sequenced in a study of blood T cell repertoires in COVID-19. Only in-frame clones appear in the TCRdb table, and some are missing; sequencing was by immunoSEQ multiplex PCR. The sample includes some 270,000 clones, approximately 88% seen only once; the top ten take approximately 2.2%. Source material: peripheral blood. Receptors were obtained from a man aged 50-59 years with acute or convalescent COVID-19.

CDR3 coding DNA: TGTGCCAGCAGCCCTACTCCAGGGATAGAAAAACTGTTTTTT. The encoded protein is CASSPTPGIEKLFF. This chain connects TRBV14 to TRBJ1-4, with D tentatively TRBD1 (5 bases). The CDR3 consists of 14 residues. The V and J ends lost 4 bases and 8 bases respectively, with 14 bases between them. Germline loops: CDR1 SGHDN, CDR2 FVKESK.

This rearrangement joins TRBV2 to TRBJ2-7; TRBD2 is a possible D gene (5 bases). Trimming cost V 5 bases and J 5 bases, with 16 bases left between them. The CDR3 runs 14 residues. Looked up from germline, CDR1 is SNHLY and CDR2 is FYNNEI. The CDR3 is CASSKREVRNEQYF. The CDR3 coding sequence is TGTGCCAGCAGTAAGAGGGAAGTCAGGAACGAGCAGTACTTC.

This chain joins TRBV7-3 and TRBJ2-2; the match to TRBD2 covers 8 bases. The CDR3 covers 16 residues. The germline CDR1 and CDR2 sequences are SGHTA and FQGTGA. The V segment lost 2 bases and the J segment 2 bases; nucleotides outside the gene matches: 4. The CDR3 region has the DNA TGTGCCAGCAGCTTAGCGGGGGGCTTTAACACCGGGGAGCTGTTTTTT. As protein: CASSLAGGFNTGELFF.

The rearrangement joins TRBV5-1 to TRBJ1-3, with D maybe TRBD1 (6 bases). CDR3 length: 14 residues. Trimming cost V 4 bases and J 9 bases, with 17 bases left between them. Germline values: CDR1 SGHRS, CDR2 YFSETQ. The CDR3 reads CASSGGRGLGTIYF. The CDR3 DNA reads as TGCGCCAGCAGCGGGGGCAGGGGATTGGGCACCATATATTTT.

On this clone itself: At one boundary the junction diverges from the germline segment, which might be a read error. V and J are TRBV19 and TRBJ1-1, with 7 bases lining up with TRBD1. CDR1 LNHDA and CDR2 SQIVND come from the germline V gene (reference sequence). The CDR3 loop spans 15 amino acids. The CDR3 loop is CASSMEGARNTEAFF. Written as DNA, the CDR3 is TGTGCCAGCAGTATGGAGGGGGCCCGGAACACTGAAGCTTTCTTT.

This clone was seen just once. This sequence joins TRBV14 and TRBJ1-6; the D gene is possibly TRBD1 (6 bases). Trimming cost V 8 bases and J 0 bases, with 11 bases left between them. The CDR3 loop spans 15 amino acids. In germline, CDR1 is SGHDN, CDR2 FVKESK. The CDR3 loop reads CASRDNSSYNSPLHF. As DNA, the CDR3 is TGTGCCAGCCGGGACAACAGCTCCTATAATTCACCCCTCCACTTT.

The genes are TRBV10-1 and TRBJ2-3; 10 nucleotides agree with TRBD2. Germline CDR1 is WNHNN and CDR2 is SYGVQD (reference sequence). With 2 bases clipped from V and 6 bases from J, the junction kept 2 bases outside the gene matches. The CDR3 contains 14 residues. The CDR3 bases are TGCGCCAGCAGTGAGGAGACTAGCGGGGATACGCAGTATTTT. The encoded protein is CASSEETSGDTQYF.

This rearrangement joins TRBV5-4 to TRBJ2-1, with 8 bases aligning to TRBD2. Germline values: CDR1 SGHNT, CDR2 YYREEE (reference sequence). The CDR3 is 15 residues long. The V gene end was trimmed by 4 bases and the J gene end by 7 bases; junction bases not matched to a gene: 10. This CDR3 is CASSPGTSVSNEQFF. In DNA form, the CDR3 reads TGTGCCAGCAGCCCCGGGACTAGTGTTTCGAATGAGCAGTTCTTC.